The 20 T cell receptor beta chains below were found in one sample sequenced in a study of blood T cells in healthy people across ages. Next came a second PCR, run for about 7 to 11 cycles, which used a sample-barcoded 5' primer along with a J-beta primer mix. Each CDR3 protein is one row after TCRdb ran MiXCR on the 5' RACE reads. Here the sample spans about 400,000 distinct CDR3 sequences, approximately 47% being singletons. Sequencing input: blood. These receptors originate from a man aged 60-69 years in good health.

This clonotype was recorded only once. The J gene is TRBJ1-1, the V gene TRBV29-1; maybe TRBD1 (5 bases). Per germline, CDR1 SQVTM and CDR2 ANQGSEA. V lost 3 bases and J lost 7, with 24 bases in between. This CDR3 is 16 amino acids long. CDR3 coding DNA: TGCAGCGTTGACCTCGTGGGACCCCTTGACATGTATGAAGCTTTCTTT. It codes for CSVDLVGPLDMYEAFF.

This clonotype was detected once. The rearrangement uses TRBV6-1 and TRBJ2-5; 11 bases fit TRBD2. The closer fit of TRBJ2-7 to the DNA end suggests the J call may be wrong. This CDR3 is built from 15 residues. Germline loops: CDR1 MNHNS, CDR2 SASEGT. This chain's CDR3 is CASSASSGGSYEQYF. The CDR3 region has the DNA TGTGCCAGCAGTGCCTCTAGCGGGGGGTCCTACGAGCAGTACTTC.

The rearrangement links TRBV5-1 to TRBJ2-5; D tentatively fits TRBD1 or TRBD2 (6 bases each). CDR1 and CDR2 from the germline V gene are SGHRS and YFSETQ. CDR3 length: 15 residues. V was trimmed by 4 bases and J by 0 bases, leaving 13 bases between them. As DNA, the CDR3 is TGCGCCAGCAGCCCGGGGGCGAGGGACCAAGAGACCCAGTACTTC. Protein sequence: CASSPGARDQETQYF.

This clonotype came up once. Since a much larger clone is just one base distant, this may be a read error. This chain joins TRBV30 and TRBJ1-6; D might be TRBD1 (5 bases). Germline CDR1 and CDR2: GTSNPN and SVGIG (reference sequence). CDR3 length: 12 residues. Trimming took 8 bases from V and 7 from J, leaving 12 bases between them. CDR3 amino acids: CAGGDGNSPLHF. The CDR3 DNA follows: TGTGCCGGGGGGGACGGCAATTCACCCCTCCACTTT.

Comment on this clonotype: A junction boundary mismatches the germline segment, possibly from a read error. This sequence joins TRBV7-2 and TRBJ2-3; D remains ambiguous. This CDR3 contains 16 residues. Germline V gene data show CDR1 as SGHTA and CDR2 as FQGNSA. In nucleotides, the CDR3 is TGTGCTAGCAGCTTAAAGGCACTTGCTAGCACAGATACGCAGTATTTT. The encoded protein is CASSLKALASTDTQYF.

This chain joins TRBV28 and TRBJ2-2; D is perhaps TRBD1 or TRBD2 (6 bases each). This CDR3 has 16 residues. Germline CDR1 reads MDHEN; CDR2 reads SYDVKM. V was shortened by 4 bases and J by 1 base, with 13 bases between the two germline ends. DNA for the CDR3: TGTGCCAGCAGTTACGGGGGCCGTCGGAACACCGGGGAGCTGTTTTTT. Protein sequence: CASSYGGRRNTGELFF.

This sequence joins TRBV6-2 or TRBV6-3 and TRBJ2-3, with D possibly TRBD1 on 5 matching bases. CDR3 size: 15 residues. Germline-derived CDR1 and CDR2 are MNHEY and SVGEGT. The ends were cut back, 8 bases at V and 1 base at J, with 16 bases in the middle. The CDR3 region is CASGSIGVGTDTQYF. The CDR3 DNA reads TGTGCCAGCGGATCAATAGGGGTAGGCACAGATACGCAGTATTTT.

A few counts support this clonotype. The V gene is TRBV20-1, the J gene TRBJ2-5; 8 nucleotides line up with TRBD2. The CDR3 extends over 15 amino acids. From germline, CDR1 is DFQATT and CDR2 SNEGSKA (reference sequence). The CDR3 bases are TGCAGCGCATCAGACCCCTTAGCGGGAAGAGAGACCCAGTACTTC. Translating it yields CSASDPLAGRETQYF.

CDR3 sequence (DNA): TGTGCCAGCAGCCTCGGACAGGGTCGGTATTCACCCCTCCACTTT. Its translation is CASSLGQGRYSPLHF. The chain joins TRBV5-6 to TRBJ1-6; 8 bases are shared with TRBD1. Germline CDR1 SGHDT, CDR2 YYEEEE. The CDR3 covers 15 residues. V shed 4 bases and J 8 bases; nucleotides not matched to a gene: 8. The whole variable domain, remainder taken from reference TRBV5-6 and TRBJ1-6, is DAGVTQSPTHLIKTRGQQVTLRCSPKSGHDTVSWYQQALGQGPQFIFQYYEEEERQRGNFPDRFSGHQFPNYSSELNVNALLLGDSALYLCASSLGQGRYSPLHFGNGTRLTVT.

This clonotype appeared a single time. The chain links TRBV6-1 to TRBJ2-3; 12 bases are shared with TRBD2. The CDR3 is 16 amino acids. The germline gives CDR1 MNHNS, CDR2 SASEGT. V shed 2 bases, J shed 4 bases, and the junction held 4 bases outside the gene matches. The CDR3 is CASSESLAGGSDTQYF. In nucleotides, the CDR3 is TGTGCCAGCAGTGAATCACTAGCGGGGGGATCAGATACGCAGTATTTT.

On this clonotype itself: One end of the junction is discordant with germline, which a read error may explain. The chain links TRBV7-7 to TRBJ2-7; D is possibly TRBD1 (5 bases). The CDR3 runs 18 residues. CDR1 is SSHAT, CDR2 FNYEAQ, per germline (reference sequence). CDR3 sequence (DNA): TGTGCTAGCAGCTTAGAGTCTGTGGGCCAAGGGGCATCCTACGAGCAGTACTTC. The encoded protein is CASSLESVGQGASYEQYF.

The chain combines TRBV5-4 with TRBJ2-6, with 7 bases identical to TRBD1. Germline assignment: CDR1 SGHNT and CDR2 YYREEE (reference sequence). The CDR3 covers 16 residues. J lost 2 bases, V lost 4 bases, and 6 bases had no gene match. The CDR3 is CASSPTGVAGANVLTF. In DNA form, the CDR3 reads TGTGCCAGCAGCCCTACAGGGGTGGCTGGGGCCAACGTCCTGACTTTC.

The CDR3 DNA is TGCAGCGTTGTTCCGGGGGGCGGGAAGACCCAGTACTTC. Translation: CSVVPGGGKTQYF. This chain connects TRBV29-1 to TRBJ2-5; a weak D match, TRBD2 (7 bases). This CDR3 has 13 residues. Trimming shortened V by 4 bases and J by 6 bases, and 15 bases separated the two germline ends. Germline CDR1 SQVTM, CDR2 ANQGSEA. The full variable domain, its missing parts supplied by reference TRBV29-1 and TRBJ2-5, is SAVISQKPSRDICQRGTSLTIQCQVDSQVTMMFWYRQQPGQSLTLIATANQGSEATYESGFVIDKFPISRPNLTFSTLTVSNMSPEDSSIYLCSVVPGGGKTQYFGPGTRLLVL.

On this clonotype: This clone may be a read error of a much larger clone one base away. The chain couples TRBV15 to TRBJ1-1; TRBD1 matches at 8 bases. V was clipped by 0 bases and J by 3 bases; unmatched bases: 6. This CDR3 contains 16 residues. Germline loops: CDR1 LNHNV, CDR2 YYDKDF (reference sequence). CDR3 amino acids: CATSREAGGFDTEAFF. In DNA form, the CDR3 reads TGTGCCACCAGCAGAGAGGCAGGGGGCTTCGACACTGAAGCTTTCTTT.

V and J are TRBV20-1 and TRBJ1-5; 9 positions agree with TRBD1. Germline V lookup: CDR1 DFQATT, CDR2 SNEGSKA (reference sequence). Unmatched junction bases numbered 4, after V lost 6 bases and J lost 1 base. The CDR3 runs 14 residues. CDR3 amino acids: CSAEQGASNQPQHF. As DNA, the CDR3 is TGCAGTGCGGAACAGGGGGCGAGCAATCAGCCCCAGCATTTT.

The genes are TRBV7-9 and TRBJ2-3, with TRBD2 matching 10 bases. V was pared by 6 bases and J by 5 bases, with 5 bases of the junction left unmatched. The CDR3 sequence is 14 residues long. Germline V CDR1 and CDR2: SEHNR, FQNEAQ (reference sequence). The CDR3 reads CASSPGLAIDTQYF. In DNA, the CDR3 is TGTGCCAGCAGTCCGGGACTAGCGATAGATACGCAGTATTTT.

The chain carries TRBV6-2 or TRBV6-3 and TRBJ2-5; D is unclear. Deletions cut 6 bases from V and 11 bases from J, with 13 bases between. The V gene's germline CDR1 is MNHEY and CDR2 SVGEGT. CDR3 size: 11 residues. Here the CDR3 DNA reads TGTGCCAGCAGCCCCCCAAGCAGGCAGTACTTC. It yields the protein CASSPPSRQYF.

This clonotype was detected a few times. The chain joins TRBV29-1 to TRBJ2-2, with no clear D. Per the germline V gene, CDR1 is SQVTM and CDR2 is ANQGSEA. This CDR3 region has 12 residues. Trimming cost V 6 bases and J 4 bases, with 9 bases left between them. The CDR3 here is CSVGSGTGELFF. The CDR3 DNA reads TGCAGCGTGGGCAGTGGCACCGGGGAGCTGTTTTTT.

The chain is built from TRBV5-1 and TRBJ2-5; D is perhaps TRBD2 (6 bases). V was shortened by 0 bases and J by 6 bases, with 15 bases between the two germline ends. This CDR3 is built from 15 residues. Germline CDR1 SGHRS, CDR2 YFSETQ. DNA for the CDR3: TGCGCCAGCAGCTTGGCGGCGGGATCGGGGAAGACCCAGTACTTC. Its translation is CASSLAAGSGKTQYF.

This chain uses TRBV11-2 with TRBJ2-3; D is ambiguous. Germline values: CDR1 SGHAT, CDR2 FQNNGV. There are 15 residues in the CDR3. Deletions cut 2 bases from V and 1 base from J, with 10 bases between. The CDR3 sequence: CASSLWLDRTDTQYF. The CDR3 DNA sequence: TGTGCCAGCAGCTTATGGCTAGACCGCACAGATACGCAGTATTTT. The whole variable domain, filled in from reference TRBV11-2 and TRBJ2-3, reads EAGVAQSPRYKIIEKRQSVAFWCNPISGHATLYWYQQILGQGPKLLIQFQNNGVVDDSQLPKDRFSAERLKGVDSTLKIQPAKLEDSAVYLCASSLWLDRTDTQYFGPGTRLTVL.